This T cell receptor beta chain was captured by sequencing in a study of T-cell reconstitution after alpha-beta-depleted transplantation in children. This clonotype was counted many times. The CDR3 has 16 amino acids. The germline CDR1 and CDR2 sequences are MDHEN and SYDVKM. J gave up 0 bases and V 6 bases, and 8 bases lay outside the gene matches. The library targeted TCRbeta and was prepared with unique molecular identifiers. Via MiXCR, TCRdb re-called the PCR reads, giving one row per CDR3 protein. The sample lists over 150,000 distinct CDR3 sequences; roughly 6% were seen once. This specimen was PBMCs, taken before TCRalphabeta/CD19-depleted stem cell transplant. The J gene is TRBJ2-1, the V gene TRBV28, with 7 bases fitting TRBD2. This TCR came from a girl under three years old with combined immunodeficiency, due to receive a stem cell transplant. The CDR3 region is CASRGGGSPSYNEQFF. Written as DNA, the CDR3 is TGTGCCAGCAGGGGAGGCGGGAGTCCCTCCTACAATGAGCAGTTCTTC.